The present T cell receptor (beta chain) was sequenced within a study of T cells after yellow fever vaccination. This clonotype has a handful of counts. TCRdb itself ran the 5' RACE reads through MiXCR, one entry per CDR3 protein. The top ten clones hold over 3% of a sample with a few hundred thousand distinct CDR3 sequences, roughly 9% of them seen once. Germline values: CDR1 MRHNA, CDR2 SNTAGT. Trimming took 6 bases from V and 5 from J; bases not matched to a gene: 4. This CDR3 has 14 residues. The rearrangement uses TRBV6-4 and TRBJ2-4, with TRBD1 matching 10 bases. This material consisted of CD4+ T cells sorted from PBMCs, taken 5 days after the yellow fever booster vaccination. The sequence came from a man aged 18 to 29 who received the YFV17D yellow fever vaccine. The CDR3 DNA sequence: TGTGCCAGCAGCCCCGGGACAGGGGAAAACATTCAGTACTTC. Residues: CASSPGTGENIQYF.